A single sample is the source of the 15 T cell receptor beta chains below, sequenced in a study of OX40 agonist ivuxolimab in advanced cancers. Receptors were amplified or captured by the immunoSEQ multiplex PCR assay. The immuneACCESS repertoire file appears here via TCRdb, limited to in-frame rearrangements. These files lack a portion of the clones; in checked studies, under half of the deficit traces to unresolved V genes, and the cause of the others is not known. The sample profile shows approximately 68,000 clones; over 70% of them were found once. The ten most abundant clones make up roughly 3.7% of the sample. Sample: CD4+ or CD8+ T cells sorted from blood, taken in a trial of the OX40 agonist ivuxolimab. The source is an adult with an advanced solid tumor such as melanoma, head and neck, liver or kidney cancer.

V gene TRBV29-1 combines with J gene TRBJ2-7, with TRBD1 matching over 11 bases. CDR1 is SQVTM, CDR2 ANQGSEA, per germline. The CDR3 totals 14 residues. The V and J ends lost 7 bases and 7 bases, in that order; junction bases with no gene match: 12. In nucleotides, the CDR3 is TGCAGCGCCGGGGGAGGACAGGGGGCGCGGGAGCAGTACTTC. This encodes CSAGGGQGAREQYF.

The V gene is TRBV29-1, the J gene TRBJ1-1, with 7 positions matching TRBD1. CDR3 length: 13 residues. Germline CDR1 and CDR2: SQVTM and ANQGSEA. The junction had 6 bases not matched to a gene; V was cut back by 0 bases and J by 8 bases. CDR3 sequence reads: CSVEDRSGGEAFF. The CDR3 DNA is TGCAGCGTTGAAGACCGGTCAGGGGGGGAAGCTTTCTTT. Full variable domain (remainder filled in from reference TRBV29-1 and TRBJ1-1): SAVISQKPSRDICQRGTSLTIQCQVDSQVTMMFWYRQQPGQSLTLIATANQGSEATYESGFVIDKFPISRPNLTFSTLTVSNMSPEDSSIYLCSVEDRSGGEAFFGQGTRLTVV.

CDR3 amino acids: CASSDDSAGDSPLHF. DNA for the CDR3: TGTGCCAGCAGTGACGACAGTGCGGGGGATTCACCCCTCCACTTT. The chain has TRBV2 and TRBJ1-6, with D possibly being TRBD1 (5 bases). The germline V gene encodes CDR1 SNHLY and CDR2 FYNNEI. The CDR3 is made up of 15 amino acids. Trimming cost V 3 bases and J 8 bases, with 14 bases left between them.

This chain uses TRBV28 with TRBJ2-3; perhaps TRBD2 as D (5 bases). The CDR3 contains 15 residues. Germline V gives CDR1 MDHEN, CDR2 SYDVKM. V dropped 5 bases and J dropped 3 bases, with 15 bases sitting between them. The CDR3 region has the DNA TGTGCCAGCAGTCCTCCTAGCAGACATACAGATACGCAGTATTTT. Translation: CASSPPSRHTDTQYF. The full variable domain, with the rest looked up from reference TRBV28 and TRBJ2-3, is DVKVTQSSRYLVKRTGEKVFLECVQDMDHENMFWYRQDPGLGLRLIYFSYDVKMKEKGDIPEGYSVSREKKERFSLILESASTNQTSMYLCASSPPSRHTDTQYFGPGTRLTVL.

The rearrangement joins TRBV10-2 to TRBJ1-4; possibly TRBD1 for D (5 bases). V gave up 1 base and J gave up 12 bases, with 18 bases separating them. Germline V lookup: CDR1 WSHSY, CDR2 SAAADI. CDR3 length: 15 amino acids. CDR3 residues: CASSEFGTVGMELFF. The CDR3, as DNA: TGCGCCAGCAGTGAGTTCGGGACGGTGGGGATGGAACTGTTTTTT.

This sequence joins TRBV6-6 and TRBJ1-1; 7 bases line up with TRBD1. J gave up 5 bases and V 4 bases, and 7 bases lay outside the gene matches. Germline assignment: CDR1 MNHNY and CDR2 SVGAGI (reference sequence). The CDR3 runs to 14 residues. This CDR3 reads CASSSDRVRTEAFF. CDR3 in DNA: TGTGCCAGCAGTTCCGACAGGGTTAGGACTGAAGCTTTCTTT.

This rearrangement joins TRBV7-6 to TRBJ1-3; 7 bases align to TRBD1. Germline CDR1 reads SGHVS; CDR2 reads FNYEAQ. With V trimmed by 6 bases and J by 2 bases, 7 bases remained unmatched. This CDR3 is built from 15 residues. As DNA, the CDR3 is TGTGCCAGCAGTCCCCAGGGGGGGGCTGGAAACACCATATATTTT. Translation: CASSPQGGAGNTIYF. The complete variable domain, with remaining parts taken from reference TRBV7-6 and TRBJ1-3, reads GAGVSQSPRYKVTKRGQDVALRCDPISGHVSLYWYRQALGQGPEFLTYFNYEAQQDKSGLPNDRFSAERPEGSISTLTIQRTEQRDSAMYRCASSPQGGAGNTIYFGEGSWLTVV.

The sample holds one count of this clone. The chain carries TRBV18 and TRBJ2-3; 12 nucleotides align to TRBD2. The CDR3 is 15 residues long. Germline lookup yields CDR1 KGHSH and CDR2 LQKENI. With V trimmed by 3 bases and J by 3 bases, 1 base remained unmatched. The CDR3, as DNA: TGTGCCAGCTCACCCGGGACTAGCGGGACAGATACGCAGTATTTT. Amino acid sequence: CASSPGTSGTDTQYF.

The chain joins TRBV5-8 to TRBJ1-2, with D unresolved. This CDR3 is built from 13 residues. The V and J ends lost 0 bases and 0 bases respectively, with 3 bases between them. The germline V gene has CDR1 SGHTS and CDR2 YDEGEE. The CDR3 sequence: CASSLGANYGYTF. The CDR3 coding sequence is TGTGCCAGCAGCTTGGGGGCTAACTATGGCTACACCTTC. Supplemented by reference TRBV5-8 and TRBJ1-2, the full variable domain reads EAGVTQSPTHLIKTRGQQATLRCSPISGHTSVYWYQQALGLGLQFLLWYDEGEERNRGNFPPRFSGRQFPNYSSELNVNALELEDSALYLCASSLGANYGYTFGSGTRLTVV.

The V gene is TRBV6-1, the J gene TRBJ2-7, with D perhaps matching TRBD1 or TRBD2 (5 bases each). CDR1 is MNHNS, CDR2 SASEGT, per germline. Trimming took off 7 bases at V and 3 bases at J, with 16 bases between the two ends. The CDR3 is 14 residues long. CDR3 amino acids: CASIPGATHYEQYF. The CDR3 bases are TGTGCCAGCATCCCCGGGGCCACGCACTACGAGCAGTACTTC.

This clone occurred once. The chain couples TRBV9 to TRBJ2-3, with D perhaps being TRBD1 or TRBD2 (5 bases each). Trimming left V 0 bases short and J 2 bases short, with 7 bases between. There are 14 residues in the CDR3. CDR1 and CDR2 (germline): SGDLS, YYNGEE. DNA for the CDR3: TGTGCCAGCAGCGTAGGGGGGACCACAGATACGCAGTATTTT. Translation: CASSVGGTTDTQYF. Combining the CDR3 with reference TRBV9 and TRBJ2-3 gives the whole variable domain DSGVTQTPKHLITATGQRVTLRCSPRSGDLSVYWYQQSLDQGLQFLIQYYNGEERAKGNILERFSAQQFPDLHSELNLSSLELGDSALYFCASSVGGTTDTQYFGPGTRLTVL.

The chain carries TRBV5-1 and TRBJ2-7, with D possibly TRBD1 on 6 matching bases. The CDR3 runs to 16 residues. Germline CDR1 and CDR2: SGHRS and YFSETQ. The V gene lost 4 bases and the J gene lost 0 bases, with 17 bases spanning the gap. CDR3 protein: CASSILPGASSYEQYF. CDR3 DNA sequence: TGCGCCAGCAGCATACTCCCAGGGGCTAGCTCCTACGAGCAGTACTTC.

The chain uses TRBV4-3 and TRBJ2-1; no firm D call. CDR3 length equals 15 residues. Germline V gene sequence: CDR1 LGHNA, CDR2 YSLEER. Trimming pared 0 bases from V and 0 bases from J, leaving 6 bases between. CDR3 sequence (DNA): TGCGCCAGCAGCCAAGACAGTAGCTCCTACAATGAGCAGTTCTTC. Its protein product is CASSQDSSSYNEQFF.

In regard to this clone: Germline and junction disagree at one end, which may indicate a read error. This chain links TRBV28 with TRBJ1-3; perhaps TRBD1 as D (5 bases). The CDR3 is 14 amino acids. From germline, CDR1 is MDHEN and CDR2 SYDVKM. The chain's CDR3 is CASTPGSSGNAIYF. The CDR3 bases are TGTGCCAGCACCCCAGGGAGCTCTGGAAACGCCATATATTTT.

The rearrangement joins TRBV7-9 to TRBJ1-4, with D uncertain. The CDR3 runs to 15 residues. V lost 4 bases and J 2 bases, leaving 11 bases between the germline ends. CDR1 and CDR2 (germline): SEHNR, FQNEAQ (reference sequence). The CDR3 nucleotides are TGTGCCAGCAGCTCGATAGCCTTGACTAATGAAAAACTGTTTTTT. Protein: CASSSIALTNEKLFF.